This T cell receptor (beta chain) stems from a study of T cell changes during pregnancy in multiple sclerosis. The assay was immunoSEQ multiplex PCR, and TCRdb's table has in-frame clones only and misses some. This table holds approximately 69,000 clones, roughly 94% found once. Sample: peripheral blood, taken in the third trimester of pregnancy. This TCR came from a female donor with multiple sclerosis, enrolled in a pregnancy study.

The CDR3 loop reads CASSSELAVFETDTQYF. For the CDR3, the DNA is TGTGCCAGCAGCTCCGAACTAGCAGTTTTTGAAACAGATACGCAGTATTTT. V and J are TRBV11-2 and TRBJ2-3; possibly TRBD2 for D (6 bases). V gave up 4 bases and J gave up 3 bases, with 20 bases separating them. Germline CDR1 SGHAT, CDR2 FQNNGV. The CDR3 is 17 amino acids.